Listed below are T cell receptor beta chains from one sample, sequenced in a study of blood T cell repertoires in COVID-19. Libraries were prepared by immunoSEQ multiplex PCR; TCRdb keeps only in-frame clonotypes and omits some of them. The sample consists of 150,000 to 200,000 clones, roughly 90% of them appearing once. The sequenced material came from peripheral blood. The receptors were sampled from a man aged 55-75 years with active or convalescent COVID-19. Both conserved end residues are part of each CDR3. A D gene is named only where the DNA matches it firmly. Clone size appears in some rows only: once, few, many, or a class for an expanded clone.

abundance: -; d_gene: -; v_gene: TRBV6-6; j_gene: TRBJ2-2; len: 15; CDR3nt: TGTGCCAGCAGTTATGGGACAAGGAACACCGGGGAGCTGTTTTTT; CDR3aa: CASSYGTRNTGELFF
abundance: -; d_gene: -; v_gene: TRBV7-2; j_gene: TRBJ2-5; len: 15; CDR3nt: TGTGCCAGCAGCTTAGCGCGGGCATCCCAAGAGACCCAGTACTTC; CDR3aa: CASSLARASQETQYF
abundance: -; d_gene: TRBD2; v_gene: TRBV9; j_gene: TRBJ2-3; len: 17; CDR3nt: TGTGCCAGCAGCGTAACAACTAGCGGGAGGGCCGTGGATACGCAGTATTTT; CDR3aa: CASSVTTSGRAVDTQYF
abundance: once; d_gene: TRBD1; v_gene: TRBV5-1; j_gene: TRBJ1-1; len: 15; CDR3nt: TGCGCCAGCAGCCCGACCGGGACAGGGAACACTGAAGCTTTCTTT; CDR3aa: CASSPTGTGNTEAFF
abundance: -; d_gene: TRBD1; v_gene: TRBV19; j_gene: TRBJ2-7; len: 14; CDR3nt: TGTGCCAGTAGTCCGGGACAGAGCTCCTACGAGCAGTACTTC; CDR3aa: CASSPGQSSYEQYF
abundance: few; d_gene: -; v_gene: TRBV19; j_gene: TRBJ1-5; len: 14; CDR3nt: TGTGCCAGTAGTATAGCGGGTGGTGATCAGCCCCAGCATTTT; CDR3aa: CASSIAGGDQPQHF
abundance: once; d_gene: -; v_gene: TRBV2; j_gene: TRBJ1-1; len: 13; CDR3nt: TGTGCCAGTAAAGAGCGGGGGGTTACTGAAGCTTTCTTT; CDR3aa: CASKERGVTEAFF
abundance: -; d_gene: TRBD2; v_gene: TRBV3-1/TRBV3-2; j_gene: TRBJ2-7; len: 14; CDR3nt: TGTGCCAGCAGCCTACTGGCTAGCGGCTACGAGCAGTACTTC; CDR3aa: CASSLLASGYEQYF
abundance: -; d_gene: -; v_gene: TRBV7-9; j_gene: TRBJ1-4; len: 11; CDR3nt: TGTGCCAGCAGCATCGGGTGGAAACTGTTTTTT; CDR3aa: CASSIGWKLFF
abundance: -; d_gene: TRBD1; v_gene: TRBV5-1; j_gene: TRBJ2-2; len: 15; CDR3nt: TGCGCCAGCAGCGAACAGGGGGCCCTCACCGGGGAGCTGTTTTTT; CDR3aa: CASSEQGALTGELFF
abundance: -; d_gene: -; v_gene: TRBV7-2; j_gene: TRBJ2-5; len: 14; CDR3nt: TGTGCCAGCAGCTTGCAACACCTCCAAGAGACCCAGTACTTC; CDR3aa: CASSLQHLQETQYF
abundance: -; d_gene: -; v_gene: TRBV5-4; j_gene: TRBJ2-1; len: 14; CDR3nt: TGTGCCAGCAGCTGGGCGGGGAGCGGCGAAAAGCAGTTCTTC; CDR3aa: CASSWAGSGEKQFF
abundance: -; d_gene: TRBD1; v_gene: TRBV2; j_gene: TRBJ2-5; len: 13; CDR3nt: TGTGCCAGCAGTTGGGACAGACAAGAGACCCAGTACTTC; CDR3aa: CASSWDRQETQYF
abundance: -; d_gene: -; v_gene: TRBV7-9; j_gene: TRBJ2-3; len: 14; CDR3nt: TGTGCCAGCAGCTTAACAGGAATCACAGATACGCAGTATTTT; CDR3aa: CASSLTGITDTQYF
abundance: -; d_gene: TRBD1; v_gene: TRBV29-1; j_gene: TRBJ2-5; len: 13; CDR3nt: TGCAGCGCGGACAGGGGTTTACAAGAGACCCAGTACTTC; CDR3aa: CSADRGLQETQYF
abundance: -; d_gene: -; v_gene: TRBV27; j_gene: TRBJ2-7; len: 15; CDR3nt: TGTGCCAGCAGTTTCGAGCAAACTCCGACCTACGAGCAGTACTTC; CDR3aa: CASSFEQTPTYEQYF
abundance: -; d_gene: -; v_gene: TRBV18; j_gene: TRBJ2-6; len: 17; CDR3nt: TGTGCCAGCTCACCAGAGGGCGCAAGCTCTGGGGCCAACGTCCTGACTTTC; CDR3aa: CASSPEGASSGANVLTF
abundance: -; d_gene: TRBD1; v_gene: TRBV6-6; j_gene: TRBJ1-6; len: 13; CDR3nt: TGTGCCAGCAGTGGGACAGGGGGATCACCCCTCCACTTT; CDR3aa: CASSGTGGSPLHF
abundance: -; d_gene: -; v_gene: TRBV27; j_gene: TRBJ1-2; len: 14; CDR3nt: TGTGCCAGCAGTTCCGAGCAGGGCGTCTATGGCTACACCTTC; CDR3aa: CASSSEQGVYGYTF
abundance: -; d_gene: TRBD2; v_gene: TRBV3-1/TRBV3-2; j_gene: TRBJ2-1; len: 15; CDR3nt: TGTGCCAGCAGCCGGCCTAGCGGGGGAGGCAATGAGCAGTTCTTC; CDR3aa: CASSRPSGGGNEQFF
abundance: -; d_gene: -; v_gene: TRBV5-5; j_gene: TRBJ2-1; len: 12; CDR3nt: TGTGCCAGCAGCTTGGATATGTATGAGCAGTTCTTC; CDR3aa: CASSLDMYEQFF
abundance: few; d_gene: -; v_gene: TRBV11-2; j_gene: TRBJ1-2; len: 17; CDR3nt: TGTGCCAGCAGCTTAGGGGCAGGGACAATCCCTAACTATGGCTACACCTTC; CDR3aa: CASSLGAGTIPNYGYTF
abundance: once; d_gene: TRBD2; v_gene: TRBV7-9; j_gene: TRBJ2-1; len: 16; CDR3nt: TGTGCCAGCAGCTCACTAGCGGGAGGACAGGGGTATGAGCAGTTCTTC; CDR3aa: CASSSLAGGQGYEQFF
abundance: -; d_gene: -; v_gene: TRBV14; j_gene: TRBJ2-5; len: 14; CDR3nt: TGTGCCAGCAGCCAAGCGAGACTTCCAGAGACCCAGTACTTC; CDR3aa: CASSQARLPETQYF
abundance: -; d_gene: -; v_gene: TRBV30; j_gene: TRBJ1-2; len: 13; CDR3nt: TGTGCCTGGAGTGTGCGGGGGGGTAGTGGCTACACCTTC; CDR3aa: CAWSVRGGSGYTF
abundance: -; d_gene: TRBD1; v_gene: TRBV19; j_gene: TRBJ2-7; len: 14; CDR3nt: TGTGCCAGTAGTCCTCACCGGGACAGGGGCGAGCAGTACTTC; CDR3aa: CASSPHRDRGEQYF
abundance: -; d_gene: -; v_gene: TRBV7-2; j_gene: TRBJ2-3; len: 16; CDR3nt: TGTGCCAGCAGCCAACAGGTCGCCCTTGGGACAGATACGCAGTATTTT; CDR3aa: CASSQQVALGTDTQYF
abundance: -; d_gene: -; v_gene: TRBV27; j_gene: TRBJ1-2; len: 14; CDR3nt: TGTGCCAGCAGATCACAGTTTTTTAACTATGGCTACACCTTC; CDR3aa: CASRSQFFNYGYTF
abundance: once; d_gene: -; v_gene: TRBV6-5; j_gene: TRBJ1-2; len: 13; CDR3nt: TGTGCCAGCAGCTACACAGGGAACTATGGCTACACCTTC; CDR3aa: CASSYTGNYGYTF
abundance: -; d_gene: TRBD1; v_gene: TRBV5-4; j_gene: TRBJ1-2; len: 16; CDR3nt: TGTGCCAGCAGTTCTCAAGGGGGCGCGTTAAACTATGGCTACACCTTC; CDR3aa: CASSSQGGALNYGYTF
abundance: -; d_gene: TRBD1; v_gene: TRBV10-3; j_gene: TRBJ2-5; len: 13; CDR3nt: TGTGCCATCAGCGACAGGGGCCGGGAGACCCAGTACTTC; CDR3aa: CAISDRGRETQYF
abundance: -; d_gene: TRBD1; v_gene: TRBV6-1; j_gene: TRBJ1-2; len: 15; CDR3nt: TGTGCCAGCAGTGAGCCGGGACAGGGGATCTATGGCTACACCTTC; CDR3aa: CASSEPGQGIYGYTF
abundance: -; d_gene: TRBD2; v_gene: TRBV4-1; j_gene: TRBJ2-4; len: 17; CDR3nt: TGCGCCAGCAGCCTAGGACTAGCGGGCCCTTTTGGGAACATTCAGTACTTC; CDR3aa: CASSLGLAGPFGNIQYF
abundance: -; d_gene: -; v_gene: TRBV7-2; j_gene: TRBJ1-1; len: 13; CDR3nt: TGTGCCAGCAGCGTAGGCCGGGGCACTGAAGCTTTCTTT; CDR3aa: CASSVGRGTEAFF
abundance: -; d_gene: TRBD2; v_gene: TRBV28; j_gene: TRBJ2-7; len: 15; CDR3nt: TGTGCCAGCAGTTTACCCGGTGGGGGGGCCTACGAGCAGTACTTC; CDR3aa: CASSLPGGGAYEQYF
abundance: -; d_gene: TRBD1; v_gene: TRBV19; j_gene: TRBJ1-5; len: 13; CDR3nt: TGTGCCAGTAGTGGACAGGGGCATCAGCCCCAGCATTTT; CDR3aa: CASSGQGHQPQHF
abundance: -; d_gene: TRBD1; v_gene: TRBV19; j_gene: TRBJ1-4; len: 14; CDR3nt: TGTGCCAGTAGTATAGGGGACAGGAATGAAAAACTGTTTTTT; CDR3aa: CASSIGDRNEKLFF
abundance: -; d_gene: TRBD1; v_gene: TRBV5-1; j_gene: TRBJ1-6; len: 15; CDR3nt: TGCGCCAGCAGCGGAGGACAGGGCTATAATTCACCCCTCCACTTT; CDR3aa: CASSGGQGYNSPLHF
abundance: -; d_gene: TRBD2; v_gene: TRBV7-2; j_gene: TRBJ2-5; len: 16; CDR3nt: TGTGCCAGCAGCTTAGCGGGGACTAGCGGACAAGAGACCCAGTACTTC; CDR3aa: CASSLAGTSGQETQYF
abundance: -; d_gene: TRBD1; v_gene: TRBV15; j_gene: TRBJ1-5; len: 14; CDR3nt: TGTGCCACCAGCCGCGGACAGGATTATCAGCCCCAGCATTTT; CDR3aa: CATSRGQDYQPQHF
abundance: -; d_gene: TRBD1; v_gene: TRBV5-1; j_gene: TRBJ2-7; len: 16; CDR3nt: TGCGCCAGCAGCGACAGATTAGGACAGGGTATTTTCGAGCAGTACTTC; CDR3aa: CASSDRLGQGIFEQYF
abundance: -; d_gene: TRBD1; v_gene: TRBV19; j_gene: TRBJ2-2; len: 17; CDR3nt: TGTGCCAGTAGTATAGGTCCAGGGGGCGGGAACACCGGGGAGCTGTTTTTT; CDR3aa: CASSIGPGGGNTGELFF
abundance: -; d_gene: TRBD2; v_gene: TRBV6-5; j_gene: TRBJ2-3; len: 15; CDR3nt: TGTGCCAGCAGTATTGGGGGGGTTAGCACAGATACGCAGTATTTT; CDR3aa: CASSIGGVSTDTQYF
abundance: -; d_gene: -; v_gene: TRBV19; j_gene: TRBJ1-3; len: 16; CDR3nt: TGTGCCAGTAGTATAGAGGGGGGGGCTTCTGGAAACACCATATATTTT; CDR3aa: CASSIEGGASGNTIYF
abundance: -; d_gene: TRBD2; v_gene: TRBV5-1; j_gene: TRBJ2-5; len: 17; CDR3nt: TGCGCCAGCAGCTTGACGGGGACTAGCGGAAACCAAGAGACCCAGTACTTC; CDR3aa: CASSLTGTSGNQETQYF
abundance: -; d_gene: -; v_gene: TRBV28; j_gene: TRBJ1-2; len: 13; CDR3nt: TGTGCCAGCAGTTCCCAGCTTCTCAGGGGCTACACCTTC; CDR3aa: CASSSQLLRGYTF
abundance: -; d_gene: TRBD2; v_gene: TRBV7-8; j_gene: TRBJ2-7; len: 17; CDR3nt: TGTGCCAGCAGCCACGGACTAGCGGGATCGGTTTCCTACGAGCAGTACTTC; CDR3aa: CASSHGLAGSVSYEQYF
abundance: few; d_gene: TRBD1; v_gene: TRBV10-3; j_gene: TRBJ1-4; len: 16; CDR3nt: TGTGCCATCAGTGAGTCAACAGGGGGGACTAATGAAAAACTGTTTTTT; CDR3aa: CAISESTGGTNEKLFF
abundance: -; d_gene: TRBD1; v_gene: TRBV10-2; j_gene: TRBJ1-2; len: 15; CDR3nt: TGCGCCAGCAGTGGACCGGGACAGGGAGATTATGGCTACACCTTC; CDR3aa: CASSGPGQGDYGYTF